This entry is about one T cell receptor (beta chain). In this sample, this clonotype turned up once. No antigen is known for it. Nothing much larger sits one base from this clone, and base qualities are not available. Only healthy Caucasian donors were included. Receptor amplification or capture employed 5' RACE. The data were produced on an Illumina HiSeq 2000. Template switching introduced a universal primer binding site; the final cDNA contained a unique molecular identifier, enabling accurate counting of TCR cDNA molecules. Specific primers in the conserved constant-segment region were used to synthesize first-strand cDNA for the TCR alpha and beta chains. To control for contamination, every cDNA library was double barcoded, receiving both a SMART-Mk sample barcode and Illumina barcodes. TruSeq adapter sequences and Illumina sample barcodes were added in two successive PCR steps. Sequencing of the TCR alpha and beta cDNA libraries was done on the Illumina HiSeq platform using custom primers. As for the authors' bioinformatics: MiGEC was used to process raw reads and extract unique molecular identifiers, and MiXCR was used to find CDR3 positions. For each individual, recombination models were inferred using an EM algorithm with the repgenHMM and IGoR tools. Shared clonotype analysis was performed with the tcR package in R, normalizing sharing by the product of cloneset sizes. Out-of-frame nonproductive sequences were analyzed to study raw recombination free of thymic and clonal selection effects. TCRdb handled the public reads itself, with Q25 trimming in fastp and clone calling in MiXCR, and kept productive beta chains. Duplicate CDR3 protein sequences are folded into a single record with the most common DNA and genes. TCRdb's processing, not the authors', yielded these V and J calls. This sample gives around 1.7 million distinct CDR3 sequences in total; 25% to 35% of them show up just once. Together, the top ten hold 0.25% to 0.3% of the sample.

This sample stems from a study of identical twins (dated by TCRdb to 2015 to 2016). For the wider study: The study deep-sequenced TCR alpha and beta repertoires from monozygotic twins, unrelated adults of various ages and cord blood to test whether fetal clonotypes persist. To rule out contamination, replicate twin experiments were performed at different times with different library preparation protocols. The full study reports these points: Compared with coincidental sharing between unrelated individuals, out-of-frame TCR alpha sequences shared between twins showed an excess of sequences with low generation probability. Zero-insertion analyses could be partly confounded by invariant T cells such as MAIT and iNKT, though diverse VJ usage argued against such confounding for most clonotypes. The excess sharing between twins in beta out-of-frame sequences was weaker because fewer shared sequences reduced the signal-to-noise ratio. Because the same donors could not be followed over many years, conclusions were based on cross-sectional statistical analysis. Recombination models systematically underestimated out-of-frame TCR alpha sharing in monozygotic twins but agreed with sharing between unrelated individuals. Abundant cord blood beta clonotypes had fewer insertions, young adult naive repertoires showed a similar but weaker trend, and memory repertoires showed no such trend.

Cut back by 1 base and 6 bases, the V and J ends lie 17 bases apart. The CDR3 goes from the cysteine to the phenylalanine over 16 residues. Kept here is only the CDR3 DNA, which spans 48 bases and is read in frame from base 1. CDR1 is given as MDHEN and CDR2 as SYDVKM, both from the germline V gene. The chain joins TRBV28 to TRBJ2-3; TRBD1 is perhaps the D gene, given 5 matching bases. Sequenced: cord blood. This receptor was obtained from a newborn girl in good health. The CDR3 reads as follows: CASSLSRAQNGDTQYF. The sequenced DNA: TGTGCCAGCAGTTTATCCAGGGCCCAGAACGGGGATACGCAGTATTTT.